Sequencing of this T cell receptor (beta chain) was carried out in a study of shared clonotypes between healthy human individuals (TCRdb year 2020). Broadly, across the study: The cohort included a few men and a couple of women between 18 and 49 years of age. Per donor, three plates each were used for CD4 naive and CD4 memory, two for CD8 naive, and one for CD8 memory. To estimate repertoire size and how much clonotypes are shared between individuals, the study performed deep sequencing of blood TCR repertoires from 4 to 6 healthy adults. To increase sequencing depth and limit assay-specific biases, different laboratories used diverse techniques to prepare libraries and sequence TCR repertoires. Leukapheresis yielded between about 0.9 and 9 billion PBMCs per donor.

Points the paper makes about the study in general: Even with the large sequencing depth, rarefaction of the sorted-subset datasets indicated that sequencing was incomplete. Higher generation probabilities were observed for clonotypes shared by all four sorted-subset donors than for non-shared clonotypes. Naive subsets generally had larger estimated clonotype richness than memory subsets did. When a handful of donors were compared, the shared fraction of clonotypes was roughly 5% for naive CD4, 3.5% to 4% for naive CD8, about 2.5% for memory CD4, and 0.4% for memory CD8. Because the study included only a small number of donors, the genetic and exposure-history diversity represented was limited. Sampling was limited to blood, and TCR repertoires in tissue likely differ from TCR repertoires in blood. Based on pairwise subsampling, the degree of clonotype sharing among donors was expected to be affected by sequencing depth.

As concerns this clone: The antigen this receptor binds is unknown. Base qualities are not at hand, and no much larger clone is one base apart.

Donors were healthy HIV-negative adults with no recently reported acute infections or vaccinations. Every donor was a Caucasian adult living in Nashville, Tennessee, USA. Magnetic negative selection was used to enrich CD4+ T cells, after which naive cells were positively selected on CD45RA and the negative fraction became the memory subset. Blood was obtained by leukapheresis, after which PBMCs were separated by Ficoll-Histopaque density gradient centrifugation and cryopreserved in liquid nitrogen vapor phase. Analytical flow cytometry was used to check the purity and quantity of each magnetically sorted T cell population. Genomic DNA was isolated from every sorted fraction and measured by UV absorbance on a Nanodrop 2000c. TCR CDR3 regions were amplified from genomic DNA by multiplex PCR using the deep immunoSEQ assay. Genomic DNA extracted from each cell subset was distributed evenly over all wells of several immunoSEQ 96-well plates, and each plate served as one replicate. Each replicate PCR for sorted subsets received around 200 ng genomic DNA, equal to 28,000 or so T cell genomes. The purified libraries were quantified using a Qubit 3.0 fluorometer, sized with a Bioanalyzer 2100, and then quantified again using the KAPA Library Quantification kit. Each immunoSEQ 96-well plate was sequenced on its own single-read 150-cycle Illumina NextSeq 550 flow cell. The paper's processing steps were these. Because only junctional sequences without quality scores were contained in the immunoSEQ output, filtering matching that applied to full-length reads could not be performed. Sequences were annotated with PyIR, a Python wrapper for IgBLAST v1.9, and V/J genes and CDR3 were assigned using IMGT germline references. Reads with weak V/J assignments (E-value above 1e-6), missing CDR3, stop codons, out-of-frame junctions, or ambiguous translated residues were removed. A V3J clonotype was defined by an identical inferred V gene, J gene, and CDR3 amino acid sequence. The percentage overlap between two repertoires was calculated by dividing the number of shared unique clonotypes by the size of the smaller repertoire. Repertoire richness was assessed with RTK rarefaction, the Chao1 estimator, and Recon v2.1 estimates of unobserved clonotypes. Generation probabilities were computed with OLGA for all TCRbeta clonotypes obtained by the gDNA method from several donors. Entries here come from immuneACCESS through TCRdb and include only in-frame sequences with V and J called. Some clones fail to appear in such tables; in the studies checked, an unresolved V gene covers under half of the shortfall, and the cause of the remainder is unknown. V and J calls and clone size follow that table, whereas D and trimming were derived from the DNA. The sample data list roughly 1 million clones, and 70% to 80% of these were observed just once. About 1.5% of the sample is in the top ten clones.

A distance of 13 bases separates the germline ends of V and J, which lose 0 bases and 7 bases respectively. According to the germline V gene, CDR1 reads KGHSH and CDR2 reads LQKENI. From the cysteine through the phenylalanine, the CDR3 covers 15 amino acids. Only the CDR3 region is kept as DNA, spanning 45 bases read in frame from base 1. The receptor's source is a man between 18 and 35 years old in good health. This chain is built from TRBV18 and TRBJ2-1, with the D segment identity uncertain. The specimen was memory CD4+ T cells sorted from blood. The intended sense of this specimen's cell subset or site label: CD45RA-negative fraction. In nucleotides, the sequence is TGTGCCAGCTCACCACCGAGTCTGGCAGGAAATGAGCAGTTCTTC. The translation is CASSPPSLAGNEQFF.